Below, 20 T cell receptor beta chains from the same sample are listed, as sequenced in a study of blood T cell repertoires in COVID-19. Assay: immunoSEQ multiplex PCR; the TCRdb copy retains only in-frame clones and omits some. The table includes around 200,000 clones, approximately 83% detected once. The specimen was peripheral blood. The receptors were gathered from a human donor with active or convalescent COVID-19. The donor label of this sample is uncertain.

This chain connects TRBV19 to TRBJ2-7, with D possibly TRBD2 on 6 matching bases. The CDR3 has 14 amino acids. V lost 5 bases and J lost 0, with 11 bases in between. Per germline, CDR1 LNHDA and CDR2 SQIVND (reference sequence). CDR3 nucleotide sequence: TGTGCCAGTAGTTGGGGGAGGAGCTCCTACGAGCAGTACTTC. Its protein product is CASSWGRSSYEQYF.

CDR3 in DNA: TGTGCCAGCAGCCAAGATCTTGAGACAGGGGATGAGGAGACCCAGTACTTC. It translates to CASSQDLETGDEETQYF. The chain is built from TRBV3-1 (or the pseudogene TRBV3-2) and TRBJ2-5; 8 bases match TRBD1. V gave up 0 bases and J gave up 5 bases; unmatched junction bases: 11. The CDR3 covers 17 residues. Germline loops: CDR1 LGHDT, CDR2 YNNKEL (reference sequence).

The chain carries TRBV21-1 and TRBJ2-5; the DNA was not used to check the table's D call, TRBD1. TRBV21-1 constitutes a pseudogene. There are 16 residues in the CDR3. The CDR3 DNA is TGTGCCAGCAGCAAATGGAACAGGGGGAGAAAAGAGACCCAGTACTTC. Protein: CASSKWNRGRKETQYF.

The chain recombines TRBV6-5 with TRBJ1-2; D is unclear. Trimming stripped 0 bases from V and 7 bases from J, with 15 bases between. Germline CDR1 and CDR2: MNHEY and SVGAGI. The CDR3 contains 15 residues. In nucleotides, the CDR3 is TGTGCCAGCAGTTACTCGTCACGGTTTGCGGGTGGCTACACCTTC. Protein: CASSYSSRFAGGYTF.

The chain recombines TRBV18 with TRBJ1-3; 8 nucleotides align to TRBD1. The V gene's germline CDR1 is KGHSH and CDR2 LQKENI. Trimming cost V 6 bases and J 0 bases; bases outside gene matches: 7. This CDR3 has 16 amino acids. CDR3 residues: CASSLTGAYSGNTIYF. CDR3 in DNA: TGTGCCAGCTCCTTGACAGGGGCCTACTCTGGAAACACCATATATTTT.

This clone has more than one count but fewer than ten. The CDR3 loop reads CASSFSWEVADTQYF. The CDR3 DNA reads TGCGCCAGCAGCTTTTCGTGGGAGGTGGCAGATACGCAGTATTTT. The chain links TRBV5-1 to TRBJ2-3; possibly TRBD2 for D (6 bases). Trimming stripped 2 bases from V and 4 bases from J, with 14 bases between. The CDR3 loop spans 15 amino acids. Germline lookup yields CDR1 SGHRS and CDR2 YFSETQ.

The rearrangement links TRBV4-3 to TRBJ1-1, with 7 bases aligning to TRBD1. The trim removed 0 bases at V and 4 bases at J, leaving 11 bases unmatched. The CDR3 consists of 17 residues. CDR1 and CDR2 (germline): LGHNA, YSLEER. The CDR3 protein is CASSQDPTGSRGTEAFF. The CDR3 region has the DNA TGCGCCAGCAGCCAAGATCCGACAGGGAGCAGGGGCACTGAAGCTTTCTTT.

The V gene is TRBV28, the J gene TRBJ1-5; D call uncertain. This CDR3 is built from 14 residues. V gave up 6 bases and J gave up 1 base, with 10 bases separating them. The germline gives CDR1 MDHEN, CDR2 SYDVKM. DNA of the CDR3: TGTGCCAGCAGCCCCCCTACGAGCAATCAGCCCCAGCATTTT. This encodes CASSPPTSNQPQHF.

This clone has at least ten counts. The same CDR3 can be traced to other DNA sequences in this sample. The chain combines TRBV7-3 with TRBJ2-7, with 12 bases identical to TRBD2. The germline V gene encodes CDR1 SGHTA and CDR2 FQGTGA. CDR3 size: 16 residues. J gave up 7 bases and V 0 bases, and 7 bases lay outside the gene matches. The CDR3 DNA follows: TGTGCCAGCAGCTTAACCCTAGCGGGGGGGCCTGGGGAGCAGTACTTC. Translating it yields CASSLTLAGGPGEQYF.

The CDR3, as DNA: TGCGCCAGCAGAGCGACAGATACGCAGTATTTT. This encodes CASRATDTQYF. V usage is TRBV5-1 and J usage is TRBJ2-3, with D uncertain. V gave up 5 bases and J gave up 3 bases, with 4 bases separating them. This CDR3 is built from 11 residues. Germline loops: CDR1 SGHRS, CDR2 YFSETQ.

CDR3 sequence: CASSFSGGSYNEQFF. The CDR3 bases are TGTGCCAGCAGCTTTAGCGGGGGATCCTACAATGAGCAGTTCTTC. This chain connects TRBV5-4 to TRBJ2-1; 9 bases are a match to TRBD2. This CDR3 is built from 15 residues. The V segment lost 2 bases and the J segment 1 base; nucleotides outside the gene matches: 1. In germline, CDR1 is SGHNT, CDR2 YYREEE (reference sequence).

The rearrangement links TRBV9 to TRBJ2-4; 12 bases line up with TRBD2. This CDR3 is built from 18 residues. Trimming at V came to 0 bases and at J to 3 bases, leaving 7 bases not matched to a gene. In germline, CDR1 is SGDLS, CDR2 YYNGEE. The DNA of the CDR3 is TGTGCCAGCAGCGTAGTTCCTAGCGGGGGGGCTGGCAAAAACATTCAGTACTTC. This sequence encodes CASSVVPSGGAGKNIQYF.

CDR3 in amino acids: CASSQSTGSEQYF. For the CDR3, the DNA is TGCGCCAGCAGTCAATCCACGGGGTCCGAGCAGTACTTC. This chain joins TRBV23-1 and TRBJ2-7; D possibly corresponds to TRBD2 (5 bases). TRBV23-1 is an open reading frame, and its role is uncertain. Between the trimmed V and J ends, which lost 0 bases and 6 bases, there was a span of 9 bases. The CDR3 sequence is 13 residues long.

This clone was seen just once. This chain connects TRBV4-1 to TRBJ2-7; 9 positions match TRBD1. Germline CDR1 and CDR2: MGHRA and YSYEKL. This CDR3 has 14 residues. V lost 4 bases and J lost 5; bases outside the gene matches: 6. The CDR3 nucleotides are TGCGCCAGCAGCCCCGGGACAGGGTCCCACGAGCAGTACTTC. This codes for CASSPGTGSHEQYF.

This chain uses TRBV9 with TRBJ2-2; 10 bases agree with TRBD1. V was clipped by 4 bases and J by 10 bases; unmatched bases: 10. CDR1 is SGDLS and CDR2 is YYNGEE in the germline V gene. This CDR3 has 15 residues. The chain's CDR3 is CASSLSGTGVLELFF. CDR3 in DNA: TGTGCCAGCAGCCTCTCCGGGACAGGGGTTTTGGAGCTGTTTTTT.

The count of this clone is one. The CDR3 is CSASGGVTRNEQYF. CDR3 in DNA: TGCAGTGCTAGTGGGGGGGTCACCCGGAACGAGCAGTACTTC. The chain couples TRBV20-1 to TRBJ2-7; TRBD2 aligns across 7 bases. Germline V gene data show CDR1 as DFQATT and CDR2 as SNEGSKA (reference sequence). This CDR3 contains 14 residues. The J segment lost 5 bases and the V segment lost 3 bases, leaving 10 bases of the junction unmatched.

The gene calls are TRBV27 and TRBJ1-6, with D possibly matching TRBD1 (6 bases). CDR1 is MNHEY and CDR2 is SMNVEV in the germline V gene (reference sequence). CDR3 size: 17 residues. Deletions cut 6 bases from V and 2 bases from J, with 17 bases between. As DNA, the CDR3 is TGTGCCAGCAGCCATTTTAACACAGGGACCTATAATTCACCCCTCCACTTT. It is translated as CASSHFNTGTYNSPLHF.

This clone was detected only once. The gene calls are TRBV27 and TRBJ2-1, with 10 bases lining up with TRBD2. Germline trimming cut 6 bases from V and 6 bases from J; bases unmatched to any gene: 2. CDR1 is MNHEY and CDR2 is SMNVEV in the germline V gene (reference sequence). This CDR3 spans 13 amino acids. The CDR3 coding sequence is TGTGCCAGCAGACTAGCGGGGATCAATGAGCAGTTCTTC. Protein: CASRLAGINEQFF.

This clone has just a few counts. The chain couples TRBV10-2 to TRBJ2-2; 10 bases align to TRBD2. V was clipped by 8 bases and J by 7 bases; unmatched bases: 13. Germline V gene data show CDR1 as WSHSY and CDR2 as SAAADI. There are 16 residues in the CDR3. The DNA for the CDR3 is TGCGCCAGCCGCCTGGGGAGCGGGGGGGCGAACGGGGAGCTGTTTTTT. Its protein product is CASRLGSGGANGELFF.

The rearrangement joins TRBV1 to TRBJ2-7; the table gives TRBD1 as D, unverified against the DNA. TRBV1 is deemed a pseudogene. The CDR3 consists of 14 residues. The CDR3 is CTSGTDRAPYEQYF. In DNA form, the CDR3 reads TGCACCAGCGGAACCGACAGGGCGCCTTACGAGCAGTACTTC.